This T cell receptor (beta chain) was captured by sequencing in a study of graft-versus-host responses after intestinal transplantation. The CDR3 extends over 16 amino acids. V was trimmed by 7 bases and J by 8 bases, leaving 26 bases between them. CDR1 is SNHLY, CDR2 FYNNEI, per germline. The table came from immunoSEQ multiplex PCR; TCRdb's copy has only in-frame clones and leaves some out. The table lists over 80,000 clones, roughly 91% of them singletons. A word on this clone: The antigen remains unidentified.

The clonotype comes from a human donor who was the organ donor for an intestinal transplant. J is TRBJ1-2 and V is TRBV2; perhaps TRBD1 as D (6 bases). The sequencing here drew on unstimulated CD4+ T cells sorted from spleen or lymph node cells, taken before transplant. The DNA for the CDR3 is TGTGCCAGCACCGAACCTTGGGAGCGGGGGGCCGGCGGCTACACCTTC. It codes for CASTEPWERGAGGYTF.